These T cell receptor beta chains were read from a single sample in a study of T cell repertoires in cytomegalovirus infection. TCRdb called the reads again in MiXCR, with one record for every CDR3 protein. The sample contains 290,000 or so distinct CDR3 sequences, over 20% of which appear only once. Sequencing was done on a sample of PBMCs. The receptor source for this set is a human donor in good health (CMV status not recorded). Some clones in this sample may be carry-over from other donors' samples. Both conserved end residues are part of each CDR3. A D gene is named only where the DNA matches it firmly. Only part of the rows carry a size: once, few, many, or a class if the clone is expanded.

d_call	v_call	j_call	clone_size	cdr3_nt	cdr3_aa
TRBD2	TRBV7-2	TRBJ2-1	many	TGTGCCAGCAGCTTAGGTAGCGGGGGCTACAATGAGCAGTTCTTC	CASSLGSGGYNEQFF
NA	TRBV11-2	TRBJ2-3	few	TGTGCCAGCAGCTTAGAAGTACTGAGCACAGATACGCAGTATTTT	CASSLEVLSTDTQYF
NA	TRBV30	TRBJ2-7	NA	TGTGCCTGCTCCCTCGGGCCACGGAAGTACTTC	CACSLGPRKYF
TRBD2	TRBV7-6	TRBJ2-1	NA	TGTGCCAGCACCGATATAGCGGGCACCTACAATGAGCAGTTCTTC	CASTDIAGTYNEQFF
NA	TRBV2	TRBJ2-3	many	TGTGCCAGCAGTGCAACTAGCACAGATACGCAGTATTTT	CASSATSTDTQYF
NA	TRBV7-9	TRBJ1-1	NA	TGTGCCAGCAGCTTTTTTCGGGGGCGGGACACTGAAGCTTTCTTT	CASSFFRGRDTEAFF
NA	TRBV24-1	TRBJ2-2	once	TGTGCCACCATGGGACCGATGAACACCGGGGAGCTGTTTTTT	CATMGPMNTGELFF
NA	TRBV7-2	TRBJ2-7	many	TGTGCCAGCAGCTTAGCGCTATTAGGTCGGGGCGAGCAGTACTTC	CASSLALLGRGEQYF
NA	TRBV12-3/TRBV12-4	TRBJ1-5	NA	TGTGCCAGCAGGCCAGGAGATCAGCCCCAGCATTTT	CASRPGDQPQHF
NA	TRBV6-6	TRBJ1-5	NA	TGTGCCAGCAGTTACGTGGGTGCCAGCAATCAGCCCCAGCATTTT	CASSYVGASNQPQHF
NA	TRBV5-1	TRBJ1-1	NA	TGCGCCAGCAGCTTGGGTCTTTCGAAATTTGGGACACGGGCCACTGAAGCTTTCTTT	CASSLGLSKFGTRATEAFF
NA	TRBV7-2	TRBJ2-1	few	TGTGCCAGCAGCTTAGGTTCGACTACAAATGAGCAGTTCTTC	CASSLGSTTNEQFF
NA	TRBV15	TRBJ2-7	NA	TGTGCCACCGGAGGGCCTTACGAGCAGTACTTC	CATGGPYEQYF
NA	TRBV12-3/TRBV12-4	TRBJ1-2	NA	TGTGCCAGCACCCCGACAGGTGGTAACTATGGCTACACCTTC	CASTPTGGNYGYTF
NA	TRBV7-6	TRBJ2-7	many	TGTGCCAGCAGCGAGCAGGGACTTATCTACGAGCAGTACTTC	CASSEQGLIYEQYF
TRBD2	TRBV6-5	TRBJ2-7	NA	TGTGCCAGCATCGAGCCGGGAGGCTACGAGCAGTACTTC	CASIEPGGYEQYF
TRBD1	TRBV20-1	TRBJ1-1	NA	TGCAGTGCTTCCGGGACAGTGAACACTGAAGCTTTCTTT	CSASGTVNTEAFF
TRBD1	TRBV12-3/TRBV12-4	TRBJ1-2	few	TGTGCCAGCAGTTTTCGGGGGGGACAGGCCTTC	CASSFRGGQAF
NA	TRBV4-1	TRBJ1-5	few	TGCGCCAGCAGCCAAGTTAGTGCTGGTTTCGGCAATCAGCCCCAGCATTTT	CASSQVSAGFGNQPQHF
TRBD1	TRBV7-2	TRBJ2-3	few	TGTGCCAGCAGCTTAGCGGGACAGGGGGCGCAGTATTTT	CASSLAGQGAQYF
NA	TRBV20-1	TRBJ2-2	NA	TGCAGTGCAGACAGGATCACCGGGGAGCTGTTTTTT	CSADRITGELFF
TRBD2	TRBV20-1	TRBJ2-7	NA	TGCAGTGCGCCCCGGGGCGGGAGGGCCTACGAGCAGTACTTC	CSAPRGGRAYEQYF
NA	TRBV5-1	TRBJ2-2	NA	TGCGCCAGCAGCTTGGAAATCCGGACCGGGGAGCTGTTTTTT	CASSLEIRTGELFF
NA	TRBV7-2	TRBJ1-5	NA	TGTGCCAGCAGCTTATCAGGGAGAACCAATCAGCCCCAGCATTTT	CASSLSGRTNQPQHF
NA	TRBV24-1	TRBJ1-1	NA	TGTGCCACCAGGAGGTTTTCGGACACTGAAGCTTTCTTT	CATRRFSDTEAFF
NA	TRBV10-3	TRBJ2-1	many	TGTGCCATCAACAAGGGGGGACAAGTCAATGAGCAGTTCTTC	CAINKGGQVNEQFF
TRBD2	TRBV7-2	TRBJ2-7	many	TGTGCCAGCAGCTTAGTTAACGGGGGGAACTACGAGCAGTACTTC	CASSLVNGGNYEQYF
NA	TRBV12-3/TRBV12-4	TRBJ1-6	NA	TGTGCCAGCAGTTTAGGACAGGCAAATAATTCACCCCTCCACTTT	CASSLGQANNSPLHF
NA	TRBV7-2	TRBJ2-2	many	TGTGCCAGCAGGGATTTTGGACAATTCGCGAACACCGGGGAGCTGTTTTTT	CASRDFGQFANTGELFF
NA	TRBV7-9	TRBJ2-7	few	TGTGCCAGCGGCCAGGGCTACGAGCAGTACTTC	CASGQGYEQYF
TRBD2	TRBV29-1	TRBJ2-3	once	TGCAGCGTTGAACCTAGCGGATTTGCGCAGTATTTT	CSVEPSGFAQYF
NA	TRBV7-2	TRBJ2-3	many	TGTGCCAGCAGCTTAGATTATTCGCAGGGGGGGTATTTT	CASSLDYSQGGYF
TRBD1	TRBV7-2	TRBJ2-7	many	TGTGCCAGCAGCGCTGACAGGGGACTCTACGAGCAGTACTTC	CASSADRGLYEQYF
NA	TRBV11-1	TRBJ1-1	NA	TGTGCCAGCAGCTTTGCAGCTTTCTTT	CASSFAAFF
NA	TRBV20-1	TRBJ2-5	NA	TGCAGTGCTAGAGGAACAGGAATTGGGGAGACCCAGTACTTC	CSARGTGIGETQYF
NA	TRBV3-1	TRBJ1-2	NA	TGTGCCAGCAGCCAAGATCGTTCCCGGGGAATCTATGGCTACACCTTC	CASSQDRSRGIYGYTF
TRBD1	TRBV7-3	TRBJ1-1	many	TGTGCCAGCAGCCCAAGGGGGCTCACTGAAGCTTTCTTT	CASSPRGLTEAFF
NA	TRBV12-3/TRBV12-4	TRBJ2-3	many	TGTGCCAGCAGCCGAGCCCCAGATACGCAGTATTTT	CASSRAPDTQYF
NA	TRBV7-3	TRBJ2-2	many	TGTGCCAGCAGCTTACAAGGGGGGCGGATCGCCGGGGAGCTGTTTTTT	CASSLQGGRIAGELFF
NA	TRBV10-3	TRBJ2-7	NA	TGTGCCATCAGTGACGCAGGGTCCAACGGCTACGAGCAGTACTTC	CAISDAGSNGYEQYF
NA	TRBV27	TRBJ2-1	NA	TGTGCCAGCAGTTTATCCCACTCACGAAATGAGCAGTTCTTC	CASSLSHSRNEQFF
NA	TRBV6-5	TRBJ2-7	few	TGTGCCAGCAGTTACGGGTCAGGTTCCTACGAGCAGTACTTC	CASSYGSGSYEQYF
NA	TRBV7-9	TRBJ2-3	NA	TGTGCCAGCAGCTTAGACCTAGTGGGGGAAGATACGCAGTATTTT	CASSLDLVGEDTQYF
TRBD1	TRBV20-1	TRBJ2-3	NA	TGCAGTGCGAGGGACAGGAGGAAGGCAGATACGCAGTATTTT	CSARDRRKADTQYF
NA	TRBV7-2	TRBJ1-2	NA	TGTGCCAGCAGCTTTCGGACTAACTATGGCTACACCTTC	CASSFRTNYGYTF
NA	TRBV7-3	TRBJ1-6	few	TGTGCCAGCAGCTTGCTGGGACGAGACGATTCACCCCTCCACTTT	CASSLLGRDDSPLHF
NA	TRBV5-4	TRBJ1-2	NA	TGTGCCAGCAGGCCTGCCCTCGCCAGGGTCCACTATGGCTACACCTTC	CASRPALARVHYGYTF
NA	TRBV29-1	TRBJ1-3	NA	TGCAGCGTTGTAGAAGGGGGATCTGGAAACACCATATATTTT	CSVVEGGSGNTIYF
TRBD2	TRBV19	TRBJ2-3	many	TGTGCCAGTAGCGAACTAGCGGATAGCACAGATACGCAGTATTTT	CASSELADSTDTQYF
NA	TRBV24-1	TRBJ2-2	few	TGTGCCACCAGTGTAGGCAACACCGGGGAGCTGTTTTTT	CATSVGNTGELFF